This TCR beta chain comes out of a study of blood T cell repertoires in COVID-19. Study summary: The origin of the acute and convalescent COVID-19 samples was the United States, Italy and Spain. PBMCs, B-cell-depleted T cells, or T cells were the source of the cDNA or gDNA that made up the material.

Profiling relied on immunoSEQ multiplex PCR, and the TCRdb table lists in-frame clones only, not all of them. In the table there are some 200,000 clones, roughly nine tenths of which are singletons. Per the germline V gene, CDR1 is SGHRS and CDR2 is YFSETQ. The CDR3 extends over 15 amino acids. The V end lost 1 base, the J end lost 0 bases, and 8 bases lay between the germline ends. Sequencing was performed on peripheral blood. The chain recombines TRBV5-1 with TRBJ2-1, with D unclear. The sequence was collected from a woman in her forties or fifties with acute or convalescent COVID-19. In DNA form, the CDR3 reads TGCGCCAGCAGCTTGATCCCGGGCTCCTACAATGAGCAGTTCTTC. Its translation: CASSLIPGSYNEQFF. The full variable domain, with the rest looked up from reference TRBV5-1 and TRBJ2-1, is KAGVTQTPRYLIKTRGQQVTLSCSPISGHRSVSWYQQTPGQGLQFLFEYFSETQRNKGNFPGRFSGRQFSNSRSEMNVSTLELGDSALYLCASSLIPGSYNEQFFGPGTRLTVL.